This T cell receptor beta chain was identified in a study of T cell repertoires in cytomegalovirus infection. TCRdb used MiXCR to reprocess the reads, holding one entry per CDR3 protein. The repertoire includes hundreds of thousands of distinct CDR3 sequences, approximately 31% of them detected once, and more than 12% sits in the top ten. V lost 10 bases and J lost 4, with 19 bases in between. This CDR3 spans 14 amino acids. Germline V gene sequence: CDR1 MNHEY, CDR2 SMNVEV (reference sequence). Details on this clonotype: Its specificity is not known.

This chain links TRBV27 with TRBJ1-2; D possibly corresponds to TRBD1 (5 bases). The receptor was isolated from a human donor in good health (CMV status not recorded). Some clones in this sample may be carry-over from other donors' samples. Specimen: cultured CD8+ T cells from PBMCs, collected from culture after CMV antigen stimulation. CDR3 in DNA: TGTGCCACCCGAGGGAGAGGGGCGCGCTATGGCTACACCTTC. Amino acid sequence: CATRGRGARYGYTF.